Below, 19 T cell receptor beta chains from the same sample are listed, as sequenced in a study of beta chain features in type 1 diabetes. The authors reverse transcribed all of the isolated RNA, so sequencing captured expressed TCRB transcripts. TCRdb's table, derived via immunoSEQ multiplex PCR, lists solely in-frame clones and lacks some. The repertoire consists of about 190,000 clones, with approximately 8% occurring once and the leading ten covering about 0.95%. Their recognized antigens are unknown. Study findings and constraints: Shortening that was moderate but significant affected the TCRB CDR3s of Type 1 diabetes patients in all four CD4+ subsets.

Sequenced: central memory CD4+ T cells from blood. The origin of the receptors is a woman aged 40 to 50 with type 1 diabetes.

The J gene is TRBJ2-7, the V gene TRBV6-5, with TRBD2 as a possible D gene (6 bases). CDR3 length: 15 amino acids. V lost 4 bases, J lost 0 bases, and 13 bases lay in between. The germline V gene has CDR1 MNHEY and CDR2 SVGAGI. The CDR3 loop is CASSFSGASSYEQYF. The CDR3 region has the DNA TGTGCCAGCAGTTTTAGCGGAGCGAGCTCCTACGAGCAGTACTTC.

The chain combines TRBV6-6 with TRBJ1-2, with TRBD1 as a possible D gene (6 bases). The CDR3 length is 15 residues. Germline V gene data show CDR1 as MNHNY and CDR2 as SVGAGI (reference sequence). Trimming took off 5 bases at V and 8 bases at J, with 21 bases between the two ends. CDR3 region: CASSAILTDTGGYTF. CDR3 DNA sequence: TGTGCCAGCAGTGCGATACTGACAGACACAGGGGGCTACACCTTC.

The table lists this clone with a few counts. This chain uses TRBV29-1 with TRBJ2-5, with 9 bases matching TRBD1. V dropped 5 bases and J dropped 5; count of bases not matched to a gene: 21. Germline V gives CDR1 SQVTM, CDR2 ANQGSEA. The CDR3 is 18 amino acids. The CDR3 here is CSVLKLVTLWGQGETQYF. CDR3 DNA: TGCAGCGTTCTAAAACTTGTAACATTGTGGGGACAGGGTGAGACCCAGTACTTC. The full variable domain, its missing parts supplied by reference TRBV29-1 and TRBJ2-5, is SAVISQKPSRDICQRGTSLTIQCQVDSQVTMMFWYRQQPGQSLTLIATANQGSEATYESGFVIDKFPISRPNLTFSTLTVSNMSPEDSSIYLCSVLKLVTLWGQGETQYFGPGTRLLVL.

The CDR3 protein is CASSVGIGQGANEQFF. CDR3 coding DNA: TGTGCCAGCAGCGTAGGAATAGGACAGGGGGCGAATGAGCAGTTCTTC. The chain joins TRBV9 to TRBJ2-1; 11 nucleotides match TRBD1. The CDR3 runs 16 residues. Germline V gives CDR1 SGDLS, CDR2 YYNGEE. The junction had 6 bases not matched to a gene; V was cut back by 0 bases and J by 7 bases.

This clone was counted between two and nine times. The CDR3 sequence: CSVHFLGGAFF. Here the CDR3 DNA reads TGCAGCGTTCACTTCCTGGGGGGAGCTTTCTTT. The genes are TRBV29-1 and TRBJ1-1; D is perhaps TRBD1 (5 bases). Trimming pared 5 bases from V and 10 bases from J, leaving 14 bases between. This CDR3 is built from 11 residues. Germline loops: CDR1 SQVTM, CDR2 ANQGSEA.

V is TRBV5-1 and J is TRBJ1-6; D might be TRBD1 (5 bases). Germline assignment: CDR1 SGHRS and CDR2 YFSETQ. The CDR3 has 15 residues. V gave up 0 bases and J gave up 9 bases, with 13 bases separating them. CDR3 sequence reads: CASSLVGGEGSPLHF. The CDR3 DNA follows: TGCGCCAGCAGCTTGGTCGGGGGAGAGGGTTCACCCCTCCACTTT.

This clone has more than one count but fewer than ten. This chain joins TRBV5-1 and TRBJ1-1; no clear D gene. The CDR3 totals 14 residues. V was shortened by 1 base and J by 0 bases, with 7 bases between the two germline ends. Germline-derived CDR1 and CDR2 are SGHRS and YFSETQ. This CDR3 is CASSLFNLNTEAFF. The CDR3 bases are TGCGCCAGCAGCTTGTTTAACTTGAACACTGAAGCTTTCTTT.

This clone was counted only a few times. The V and J genes are TRBV30 and TRBJ2-7; possibly TRBD2 for D (6 bases). There are 14 residues in the CDR3. CDR1 is GTSNPN and CDR2 is SVGIG in the germline V gene (reference sequence). Trimming removed 0 bases from V and 4 bases from J, with 13 bases in between. CDR3 DNA: TGTGCCTGGAGTGTAGGCGGGGAGATTTACGAGCAGTACTTC. It translates to CAWSVGGEIYEQYF.

The rearrangement joins TRBV4-1 to TRBJ1-3; D remains ambiguous. Germline CDR1 and CDR2: MGHRA and YSYEKL. V was cut by 1 base and J by 3 bases, with 16 bases left in between. The CDR3 sequence is 17 residues long. CDR3 loop: CASSQVRALRLGNTIYF. The CDR3 DNA is TGCGCCAGCAGCCAAGTTAGAGCGCTGAGACTTGGAAACACCATATATTTT.

The table lists this clone with a few counts. The chain carries TRBV5-1 and TRBJ2-2; 8 positions match TRBD1. V gave up 0 bases and J gave up 5 bases; unmatched junction bases: 3. Germline V lookup: CDR1 SGHRS, CDR2 YFSETQ. The CDR3 length is 15 residues. The CDR3 loop reads CASSLDGQGTGELFF. CDR3 DNA sequence: TGCGCCAGCAGCTTGGACGGACAGGGAACCGGGGAGCTGTTTTTT.

The chain is built from TRBV9 and TRBJ2-7, with TRBD2 matching 7 bases. There are 14 residues in the CDR3. Trimming at V came to 4 bases and at J to 7 bases, leaving 11 bases not matched to a gene. CDR1 is SGDLS, CDR2 YYNGEE, per germline. CDR3 coding DNA: TGTGCCAGCAGCCGAGCGGGATCCTCGGGGGAGCAGTACTTC. This encodes CASSRAGSSGEQYF.

The V gene is TRBV2, the J gene TRBJ1-1; 7 bases agree with TRBD1. CDR1 and CDR2 from the germline V gene are SNHLY and FYNNEI. The CDR3 is 15 amino acids. Germline trimming cut 5 bases from V and 2 bases from J; bases unmatched to any gene: 8. The CDR3 nucleotides read TGTGCCAGCAGTCCTCGGACAGGACCTAACACTGAAGCTTTCTTT. Translation gives CASSPRTGPNTEAFF.

The V call is TRBV5-1, the J call TRBJ2-7; TRBD1 aligns across 7 bases. Germline V lookup: CDR1 SGHRS, CDR2 YFSETQ. The CDR3 sequence is 15 residues long. J was trimmed by 2 bases and V by 4 bases; bases with no gene match: 9. The CDR3 protein is CASSLNGQEPYEQYF. As DNA, the CDR3 is TGCGCCAGCAGCCTGAATGGACAGGAGCCCTACGAGCAGTACTTC.

The CDR3 DNA reads TGTGCCAGCAGAGGACAGCCACTCATGCCCCAGCATTTT. Its translation: CASRGQPLMPQHF. The genes are TRBV6-6 and TRBJ1-5; D is perhaps TRBD1 (6 bases). CDR1 and CDR2 (germline): MNHNY, SVGAGI (reference sequence). V shed 6 bases and J shed 9 bases, with 15 bases lying between them. This CDR3 comprises 13 residues.

V is TRBV18 and J is TRBJ2-3; weak D call: TRBD1 (5 bases). CDR3 length: 15 residues. The germline gives CDR1 KGHSH, CDR2 LQKENI. Trimming left V 6 bases short and J 2 bases short, with 15 bases between. The CDR3, as DNA: TGTGCCAGCTCTACCTACCAGGGAAACACAGATACGCAGTATTTT. It encodes CASSTYQGNTDTQYF.

This clone turned up a few times. The V gene is TRBV30, the J gene TRBJ2-3; 7 nucleotides line up with TRBD2. Germline V gene sequence: CDR1 GTSNPN, CDR2 SVGIG (reference sequence). Trimming removed 1 base from V and 2 bases from J; junction bases left unmatched: 6. The CDR3 covers 15 residues. The CDR3 is CAWSGGGGPTDTQYF. CDR3 DNA: TGTGCCTGGAGTGGGGGGGGAGGCCCCACAGATACGCAGTATTTT.

This clone was seen a handful of times. The chain joins TRBV19 to TRBJ2-2; D might be TRBD1 (6 bases). Trimming shortened V by 6 bases and J by 4 bases, and 21 bases separated the two germline ends. CDR3 length equals 17 residues. CDR1 is LNHDA, CDR2 SQIVND, per germline (reference sequence). This CDR3 reads CASSSRVGQGPTGELFF. CDR3 sequence (DNA): TGTGCCAGTAGCTCCCGGGTCGGTCAGGGGCCCACCGGGGAGCTGTTTTTT.

Only a few counts were recorded for this clone. The gene calls are TRBV9 and TRBJ1-2, with D perhaps TRBD1 (5 bases). Per germline, CDR1 SGDLS and CDR2 YYNGEE. Between the trimmed V and J ends, which lost 4 bases and 4 bases, there was a span of 14 bases. The CDR3 loop spans 14 amino acids. CDR3 sequence: CASSTARDGYGYTF. The CDR3 region has the DNA TGTGCCAGCAGCACCGCCAGGGATGGCTATGGCTACACCTTC.

This clone was found a few times. The same CDR3 arises from other DNA sequences in this sample as well. The chain employs TRBV27 and TRBJ2-7; 9 bases match TRBD2. The trim removed 2 bases at V and 6 bases at J, leaving 5 bases unmatched. This CDR3 is built from 14 residues. Looked up from germline, CDR1 is MNHEY and CDR2 is SMNVEV (reference sequence). CDR3 coding DNA: TGTGCCAGCAGTTTAAAAGCGGGAGGATTCGAGCAGTACTTC. It specifies CASSLKAGGFEQYF.